These 12 T cell receptor beta chains came from one sample sequenced in a study of T cell repertoires in cytomegalovirus infection. No cognate antigen is known for these TCRs. TCRdb reprocessed the reads via MiXCR and lists one record per CDR3 protein. The data contain 550,000 to 850,000 distinct CDR3 sequences, around 32% of them singletons. Sequenced here: cultured PBMCs, sampled from culture after CMV antigen stimulation. These receptors were obtained from a human donor in good health (CMV status not recorded). Some clones in this sample may be carry-over from other donors' samples.

V usage is TRBV7-9 and J usage is TRBJ1-6; TRBD1 matches 8 bases. V was clipped by 7 bases and J by 7 bases; unmatched bases: 6. The CDR3 runs 14 residues. Germline-derived CDR1 and CDR2 are SEHNR and FQNEAQ (reference sequence). This CDR3 reads CASNPTGANSPLHF. The CDR3 DNA reads TGTGCCAGCAACCCGACAGGGGCCAATTCACCCCTCCACTTT.

This chain joins TRBV27 and TRBJ1-1; D gene uncertain. The CDR3 has 13 amino acids. The V and J ends lost 2 bases and 3 bases respectively, with 7 bases between them. Germline CDR1 is MNHEY and CDR2 is SMNVEV (reference sequence). CDR3 in amino acids: CASSLKLDTEAFF. The CDR3 nucleotides read TGTGCCAGCAGTTTAAAGCTAGACACTGAAGCTTTCTTT.

This chain connects TRBV11-2 to TRBJ2-7; 11 bases are a match to TRBD2. The CDR3 spans 17 residues. In germline, CDR1 is SGHAT, CDR2 FQNNGV. V trimming: 1 base; J trimming: 0 bases; junction bases outside the gene matches: 5. The CDR3: CASSLGPSGRSSYEQYF. The CDR3 DNA is TGTGCCAGCAGCTTAGGGCCTAGCGGGAGGAGCTCCTACGAGCAGTACTTC.

V usage is TRBV11-3 and J usage is TRBJ2-6; 9 positions match TRBD1. This CDR3 has 16 amino acids. Trimming cost V 5 bases and J 3 bases; bases outside gene matches: 5. The V gene's germline CDR1 is SGHNT and CDR2 YENEEA. The CDR3 DNA reads as TGTGCCAGCAGCCCACCGGGACAGGGTGGGGCCAACGTCCTGACTTTC. Translation: CASSPPGQGGANVLTF.

The chain is built from TRBV19 and TRBJ2-1; D uncertain. This CDR3 is 15 amino acids long. Looked up from germline, CDR1 is LNHDA and CDR2 is SQIVND (reference sequence). With 7 bases removed from V and 4 bases from J, the gap between germline ends came to 17 bases. The CDR3 spells CASKDVGGPYNEQFF. As DNA, the CDR3 is TGTGCCAGTAAGGATGTAGGCGGACCTTACAATGAGCAGTTCTTC.

This clonotype was recorded a few times. This chain joins TRBV12-3 or TRBV12-4 and TRBJ1-6; 10 bases align to TRBD1. The trim removed 6 bases at V and 7 bases at J, leaving 9 bases unmatched. The length of the CDR3 is 16 residues. CDR3: CASSHSGTGDNSPLHF. CDR3 nucleotides: TGTGCCAGCAGCCACTCCGGGACAGGGGACAATTCACCCCTCCACTTT.

The rearrangement links TRBV7-9 to TRBJ1-6; unclear D gene. Germline CDR1 and CDR2: SEHNR and FQNEAQ (reference sequence). The V and J ends lost 3 bases and 8 bases respectively, with 8 bases between them. The CDR3 extends over 13 amino acids. This CDR3 reads CASSLNNDSPLHF. Written as DNA, the CDR3 is TGTGCCAGCAGCTTGAACAACGATTCACCCCTCCACTTT.

In this sample, this clonotype turned up a few times. The chain links TRBV27 to TRBJ1-5; tentative D call: TRBD1 (6 bases). The CDR3 sequence is 15 residues long. Germline V CDR1 and CDR2: MNHEY, SMNVEV (reference sequence). V was cut by 0 bases and J by 7 bases, with 13 bases left in between. The CDR3 protein is CASSLSVGGLQPQHF. The CDR3 DNA reads as TGTGCCAGCAGTTTATCGGTGGGGGGGCTGCAGCCCCAGCATTTT.

The chain combines TRBV12-3 or TRBV12-4 with TRBJ2-5; 7 nucleotides match TRBD1. J lost 2 bases, V lost 1 base, and 4 bases had no gene match. This CDR3 contains 15 residues. The CDR3 nucleotides read TGTGCCAGCAGTTTAGATAGACAGGGACAAGAGACCCAGTACTTC. Protein product: CASSLDRQGQETQYF.

This chain uses TRBV7-9 with TRBJ2-7; 8 bases match TRBD1. Looked up from germline, CDR1 is SEHNR and CDR2 is FQNEAQ (reference sequence). With 2 bases clipped from V and 7 bases from J, the junction kept 10 bases outside the gene matches. CDR3 length: 15 residues. CDR3 amino acids: CASSLPPRGPVEQYF. CDR3 bases: TGTGCCAGCAGCTTACCGCCCAGGGGGCCGGTGGAGCAGTACTTC.

This clonotype occurred a few times. The rearrangement uses TRBV5-1 and TRBJ1-1, with TRBD1 matching 10 bases. This CDR3 is 14 amino acids long. Looked up from germline, CDR1 is SGHRS and CDR2 is YFSETQ. With V trimmed by 3 bases and J by 9 bases, 8 bases remained unmatched. CDR3 bases: TGCGCCAGCAGCTGGTCCGGGACAGGGGATCAAGCTTTCTTT. Encoded protein: CASSWSGTGDQAFF.

This clonotype was seen only a few times. The rearrangement joins TRBV20-1 to TRBJ2-7; TRBD1 matches at 9 bases. V gave up 6 bases and J gave up 5 bases; unmatched junction bases: 11. Germline V gene lookup returns CDR1 DFQATT and CDR2 SNEGSKA (reference sequence). This CDR3 comprises 14 residues. CDR3 protein: CSAPVGTGPNEQYF. The CDR3 bases are TGCAGTGCCCCCGTCGGGACAGGGCCTAACGAGCAGTACTTC.